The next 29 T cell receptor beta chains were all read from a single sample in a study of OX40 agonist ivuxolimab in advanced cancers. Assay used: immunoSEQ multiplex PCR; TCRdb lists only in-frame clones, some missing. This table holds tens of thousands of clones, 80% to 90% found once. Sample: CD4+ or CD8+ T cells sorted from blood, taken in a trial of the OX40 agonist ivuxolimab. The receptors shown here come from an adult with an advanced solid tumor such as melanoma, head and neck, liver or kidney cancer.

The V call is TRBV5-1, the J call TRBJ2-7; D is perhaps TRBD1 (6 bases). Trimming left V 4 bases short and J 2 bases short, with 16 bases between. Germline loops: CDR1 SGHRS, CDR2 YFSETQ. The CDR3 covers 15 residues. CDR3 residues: CASSTQQGFTYEQYF. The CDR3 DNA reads TGCGCCAGCAGCACCCAACAGGGTTTCACCTACGAGCAGTACTTC. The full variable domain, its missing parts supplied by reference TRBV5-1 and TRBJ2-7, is KAGVTQTPRYLIKTRGQQVTLSCSPISGHRSVSWYQQTPGQGLQFLFEYFSETQRNKGNFPGRFSGRQFSNSRSEMNVSTLELGDSALYLCASSTQQGFTYEQYFGPGTRLTVT.

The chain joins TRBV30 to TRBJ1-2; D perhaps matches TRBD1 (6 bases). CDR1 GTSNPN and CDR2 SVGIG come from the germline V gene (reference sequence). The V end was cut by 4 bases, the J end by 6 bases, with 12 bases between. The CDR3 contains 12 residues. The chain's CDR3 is CAWTGVVDGYTF. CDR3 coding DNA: TGTGCCTGGACAGGGGTTGTGGATGGCTACACCTTC.

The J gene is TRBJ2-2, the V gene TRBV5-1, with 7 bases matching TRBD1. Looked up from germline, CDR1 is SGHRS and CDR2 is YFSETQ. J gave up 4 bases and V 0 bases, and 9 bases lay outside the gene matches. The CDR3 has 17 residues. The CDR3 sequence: CASSLGPGTELTGELFF. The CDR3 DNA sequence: TGCGCCAGCAGCTTGGGCCCCGGGACAGAACTCACCGGGGAGCTGTTTTTT.

The CDR3 nucleotides read TGTGCCAGCTCACGGCGGGACAGGGGTCCAGATACGCAGTATTTT. Translation: CASSRRDRGPDTQYF. V and J are TRBV18 and TRBJ2-3; 10 nucleotides match TRBD1. The CDR3 extends over 15 amino acids. The trim removed 4 bases at V and 4 bases at J, leaving 5 bases unmatched. The germline CDR1 and CDR2 sequences are KGHSH and LQKENI.

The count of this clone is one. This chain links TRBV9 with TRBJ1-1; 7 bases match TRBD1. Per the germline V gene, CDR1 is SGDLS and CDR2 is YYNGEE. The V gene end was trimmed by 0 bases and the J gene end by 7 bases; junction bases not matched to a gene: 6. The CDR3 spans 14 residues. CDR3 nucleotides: TGTGCCAGCAGCGTAGCTTGGGGGACAGATGAAGCTTTCTTT. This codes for CASSVAWGTDEAFF.

In nucleotides, the CDR3 is TGTGCCAGCAGTTACGACGGGCGGGCCGGTCAGCCCCAGCATTTT. It specifies CASSYDGRAGQPQHF. The chain is built from TRBV6-5 and TRBJ1-5; D is undetermined. CDR1 is MNHEY, CDR2 SVGAGI, per germline. The length of the CDR3 is 15 residues. Trimming left V 2 bases short and J 6 bases short, with 14 bases between.

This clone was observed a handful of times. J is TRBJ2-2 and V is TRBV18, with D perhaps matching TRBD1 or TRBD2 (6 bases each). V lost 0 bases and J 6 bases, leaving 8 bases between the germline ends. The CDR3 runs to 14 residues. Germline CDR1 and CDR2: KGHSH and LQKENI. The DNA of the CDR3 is TGTGCCAGCTCACCACCGGGGGGCGCCGGGGAGCTGTTTTTT. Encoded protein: CASSPPGGAGELFF.

In nucleotides, the CDR3 is TGTGCCAGCAGCTTAGAGGGTGGCTCCTACAATGAGCAGTTCTTC. It specifies CASSLEGGSYNEQFF. V is TRBV7-3 and J is TRBJ2-1; perhaps TRBD2 as D (5 bases). CDR3 size: 15 residues. Trimming pared 2 bases from V and 0 bases from J, leaving 8 bases between. From germline, CDR1 is SGHTA and CDR2 FQGTGA.

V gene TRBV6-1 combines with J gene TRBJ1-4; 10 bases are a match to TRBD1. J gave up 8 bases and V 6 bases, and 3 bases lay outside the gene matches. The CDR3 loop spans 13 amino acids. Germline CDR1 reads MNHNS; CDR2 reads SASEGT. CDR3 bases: TGTGCCAGCAGGCCGGGACAGGGGGAAAAACTGTTTTTT. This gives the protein CASRPGQGEKLFF.

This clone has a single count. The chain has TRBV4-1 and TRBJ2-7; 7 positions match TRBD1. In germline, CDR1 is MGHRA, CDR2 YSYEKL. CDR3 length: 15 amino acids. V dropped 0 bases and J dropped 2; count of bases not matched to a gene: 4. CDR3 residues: CASSQEVGTAYEQYF. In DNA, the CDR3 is TGCGCCAGCAGCCAAGAGGTCGGGACAGCCTACGAGCAGTACTTC.

The CDR3 region is CASSQTIRTNYYEQYF. As DNA, the CDR3 is TGTGCCAGCAGCCAAACCATAAGGACTAACTACTACGAGCAGTACTTC. This sequence joins TRBV5-6 and TRBJ2-7; D is perhaps TRBD2 (6 bases). The germline CDR1 and CDR2 sequences are SGHDT and YYEEEE. Between the trimmed V and J ends, which lost 4 bases and 3 bases, there was a span of 20 bases. The CDR3 runs 16 residues.

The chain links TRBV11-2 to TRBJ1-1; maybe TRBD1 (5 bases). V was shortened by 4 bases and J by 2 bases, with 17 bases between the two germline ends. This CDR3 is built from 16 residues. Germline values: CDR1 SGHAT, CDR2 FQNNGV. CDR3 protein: CASSSPLPGANTEAFF. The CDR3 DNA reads TGTGCCAGCAGCTCACCGCTCCCCGGGGCTAACACTGAAGCTTTCTTT. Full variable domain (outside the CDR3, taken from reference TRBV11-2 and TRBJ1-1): EAGVAQSPRYKIIEKRQSVAFWCNPISGHATLYWYQQILGQGPKLLIQFQNNGVVDDSQLPKDRFSAERLKGVDSTLKIQPAKLEDSAVYLCASSSPLPGANTEAFFGQGTRLTVV.

The CDR3 region is CASSFGLDTQYF. CDR3 DNA sequence: TGTGCCAGCAGTTTCGGGTTAGATACGCAGTATTTT. This rearrangement joins TRBV28 to TRBJ2-3; D not resolved. Between the trimmed V and J ends, which lost 3 bases and 5 bases, there was a span of 6 bases. The CDR3 extends over 12 amino acids. Germline lookup yields CDR1 MDHEN and CDR2 SYDVKM.

The CDR3 region is CASSKVTVNEKLFF. The CDR3 DNA sequence: TGTGCCAGCAGCAAAGTTACAGTTAATGAAAAACTGTTTTTT. The chain has TRBV21-1 and TRBJ1-4; the table's D gene call, TRBD1, was not cross checked with the DNA. TRBV21-1 is marked as a pseudogene. The CDR3 spans 14 residues.

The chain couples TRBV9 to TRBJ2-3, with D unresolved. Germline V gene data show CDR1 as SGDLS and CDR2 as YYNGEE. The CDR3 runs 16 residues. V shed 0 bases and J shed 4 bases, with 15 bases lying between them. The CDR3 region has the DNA TGTGCCAGCAGCGTAGCCGTAGGATTCCAGGCAGATACGCAGTATTTT. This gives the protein CASSVAVGFQADTQYF.

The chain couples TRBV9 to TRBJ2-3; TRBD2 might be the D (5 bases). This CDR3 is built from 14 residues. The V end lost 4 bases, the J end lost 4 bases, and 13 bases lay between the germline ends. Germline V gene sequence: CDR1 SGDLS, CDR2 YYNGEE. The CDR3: CASSPITRADTQYF. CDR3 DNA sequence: TGTGCCAGCAGCCCAATCACTAGAGCAGATACGCAGTATTTT.

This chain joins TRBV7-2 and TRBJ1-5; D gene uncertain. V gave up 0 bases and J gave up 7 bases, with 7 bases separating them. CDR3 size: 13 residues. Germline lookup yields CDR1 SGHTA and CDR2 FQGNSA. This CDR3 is CASSLALGQPQHF. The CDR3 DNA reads TGTGCCAGCAGCTTAGCGCTAGGGCAGCCCCAGCATTTT.

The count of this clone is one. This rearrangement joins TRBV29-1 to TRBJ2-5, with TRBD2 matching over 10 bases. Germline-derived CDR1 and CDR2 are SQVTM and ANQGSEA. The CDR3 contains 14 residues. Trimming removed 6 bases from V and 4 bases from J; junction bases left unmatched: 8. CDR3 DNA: TGCAGCGTATCGTCTAGCGGGGGTTCAGAGACCCAGTACTTC. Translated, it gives CSVSSSGGSETQYF.

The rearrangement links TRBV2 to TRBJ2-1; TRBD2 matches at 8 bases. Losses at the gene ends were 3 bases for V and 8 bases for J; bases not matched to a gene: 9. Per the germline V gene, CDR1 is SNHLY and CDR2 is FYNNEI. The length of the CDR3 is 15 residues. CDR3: CASSEFGTSGDEQFF. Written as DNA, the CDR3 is TGTGCCAGCAGTGAGTTCGGGACTAGTGGGGATGAGCAGTTCTTC.

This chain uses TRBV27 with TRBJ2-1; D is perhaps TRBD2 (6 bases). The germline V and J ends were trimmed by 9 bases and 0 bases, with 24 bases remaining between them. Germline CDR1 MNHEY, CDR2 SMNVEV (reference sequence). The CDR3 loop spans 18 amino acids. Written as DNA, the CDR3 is TGTGCCAGTAGATTCCCCATACTGGAGGGAAGCTCCTACAATGAGCAGTTCTTC. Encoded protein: CASRFPILEGSSYNEQFF.

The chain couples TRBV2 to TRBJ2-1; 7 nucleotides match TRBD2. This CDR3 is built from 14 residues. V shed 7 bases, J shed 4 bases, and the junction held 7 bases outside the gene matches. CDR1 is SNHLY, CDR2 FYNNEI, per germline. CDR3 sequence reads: CASNRRETYNEQFF. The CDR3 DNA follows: TGTGCCAGCAATCGGCGGGAGACTTACAATGAGCAGTTCTTC.

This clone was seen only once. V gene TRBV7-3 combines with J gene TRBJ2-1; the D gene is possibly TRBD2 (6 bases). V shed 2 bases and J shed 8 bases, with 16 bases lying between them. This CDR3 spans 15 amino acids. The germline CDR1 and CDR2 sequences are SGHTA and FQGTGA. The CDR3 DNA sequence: TGTGCCAGCAGCTTATACGGGACTCTAGACCATGAGCAGTTCTTC. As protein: CASSLYGTLDHEQFF.

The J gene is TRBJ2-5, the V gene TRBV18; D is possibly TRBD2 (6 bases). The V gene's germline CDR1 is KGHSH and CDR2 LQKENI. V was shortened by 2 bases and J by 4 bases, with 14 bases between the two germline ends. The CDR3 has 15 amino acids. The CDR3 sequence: CASSPSLVGGETQYF. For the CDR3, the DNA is TGTGCCAGCTCACCAAGTCTGGTCGGGGGAGAGACCCAGTACTTC.

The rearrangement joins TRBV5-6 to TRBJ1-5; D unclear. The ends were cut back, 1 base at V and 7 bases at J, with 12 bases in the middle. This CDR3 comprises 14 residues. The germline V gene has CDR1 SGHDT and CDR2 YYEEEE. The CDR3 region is CASSLKGSRQPQHF. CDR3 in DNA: TGTGCCAGCAGCTTGAAAGGGTCGAGGCAGCCCCAGCATTTT.

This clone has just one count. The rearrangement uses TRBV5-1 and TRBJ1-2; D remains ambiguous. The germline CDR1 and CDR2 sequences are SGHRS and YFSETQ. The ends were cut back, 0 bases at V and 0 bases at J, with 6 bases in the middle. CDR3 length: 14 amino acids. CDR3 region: CASSLEGTNYGYTF. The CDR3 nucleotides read TGCGCCAGCAGCTTGGAGGGTACTAACTATGGCTACACCTTC.

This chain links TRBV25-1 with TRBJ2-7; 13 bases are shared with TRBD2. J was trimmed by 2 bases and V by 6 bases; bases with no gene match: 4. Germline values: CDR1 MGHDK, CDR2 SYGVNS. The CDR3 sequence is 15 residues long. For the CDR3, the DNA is TGTGCCAGCAGCCCGGGACTAGCGGGGCCCTACGAGCAGTACTTC. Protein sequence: CASSPGLAGPYEQYF.

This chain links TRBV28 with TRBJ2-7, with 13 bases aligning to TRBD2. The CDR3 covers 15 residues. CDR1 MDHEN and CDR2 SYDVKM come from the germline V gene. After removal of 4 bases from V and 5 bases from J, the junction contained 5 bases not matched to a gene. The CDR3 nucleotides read TGTGCCAGCAGTTCCGGACTAGCGGGAGTCAACGAGCAGTACTTC. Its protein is CASSSGLAGVNEQYF.

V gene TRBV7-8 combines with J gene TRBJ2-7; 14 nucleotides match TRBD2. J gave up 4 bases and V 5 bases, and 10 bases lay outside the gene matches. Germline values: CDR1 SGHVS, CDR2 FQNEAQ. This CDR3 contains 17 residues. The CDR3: CASSPGTSGGAVYEQYF. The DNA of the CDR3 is TGTGCCAGCAGCCCCGGGACTAGCGGGGGAGCCGTGTACGAGCAGTACTTC.

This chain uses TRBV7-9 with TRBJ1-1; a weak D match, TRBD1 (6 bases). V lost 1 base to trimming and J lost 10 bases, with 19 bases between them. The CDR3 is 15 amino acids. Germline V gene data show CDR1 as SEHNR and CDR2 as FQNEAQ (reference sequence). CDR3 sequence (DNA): TGTGCCAGCAGCTTAGGTGGGATCGGGGGCGCGGGAGCTTTCTTT. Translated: CASSLGGIGGAGAFF.